This record covers a single T cell receptor (beta chain). Its specific antigen is unknown. The input lacks base qualities; no much larger clone sits a single base away. The sample originates from a study of blood T cell repertoires in COVID-19 (dated by TCRdb to the early 2020s). Broadly, across the study: The collaborator samples originated in the United States, Italy and Spain and spanned the acute and convalescent phases of COVID-19. Nearly every sample came with metadata listing a de-identified subject ID, COVID-19 status, age in years and sex. The material from the prospective study consisted of cDNA or gDNA derived from T cells, B-cell-depleted T cells, or PBMCs. The dataset comprised deeply sampled blood TCRbeta repertoires from subjects exposed to, actively infected with, or recovered from COVID-19. The samples were drawn from two sources: the first 160 participants of the ongoing ImmuneRACE study, and over 950 subjects contributed by 6 global collaborators. Where available, HLA class I and class II types were obtained from metadata supplied by the sample provider rather than from assay-based typing. The repertoires were released in a freely available public database intended as a resource for research on the immune response to SARS-CoV-2.

Collaborating institutions collected whole blood in K2EDTA tubes following their own protocols. Collaborator samples were shipped for TCRbeta analysis as frozen whole blood, isolated PBMCs, or DNA extracted from either sample type. Study-wide findings and limitations: The quantity of clinical and demographic metadata differed by source and by participant and was supplied without curation.

Taken from the germline V gene, the CDR1 and CDR2 loops are SQVTM and ANQGSEA. Reading from cysteine to phenylalanine, the CDR3 counts 13 amino acids. Only the CDR3 portion is preserved as DNA: 39 bases, with reading frame beginning at the first base. Trimmed from V: 7 bases; trimmed from J: 4 bases; junction bases lacking a gene match: 9. TCRbeta CDR3 regions were amplified from genomic DNA using the immunoSEQ Assay, a bias-controlled multiplex PCR. In the source study's methods: The number of nucleated cells in each sample was estimated by amplification of reference gene primers within the assay. To quantify the absolute abundance of each unique TCRbeta CDR3 rearrangement, sequence reads were collapsed and filtered. For each sample, productive Simpson clonality was calculated as the square root of Simpson's diversity index across productive rearrangements. Here the immuneACCESS table is served through TCRdb, limited to in-frame sequences with V and J called. Missing clones are a known gap in these copies; in checked studies unresolved V genes cover under half, and the rest lacks a known reason. The V and J calls and clone size were taken over from that table, and D and trimming were inferred from the DNA. The sample profile shows 140,000 or so clones; 70% to 90% of them were found once. The ten biggest clones cover 2.6% of the sample.

This clonotype was sampled from a human donor with acute or convalescent COVID-19. The donor label of this sample is uncertain. The chain is assembled from TRBV29-1 and TRBJ1-1; 7 junctional bases match TRBD1. Material for sequencing was peripheral blood. The bases are TGCAGCGCCGCGACAGGGTCCGGCACTGAAGCTTTCTTT. Its translation reads: CSAATGSGTEAFF.